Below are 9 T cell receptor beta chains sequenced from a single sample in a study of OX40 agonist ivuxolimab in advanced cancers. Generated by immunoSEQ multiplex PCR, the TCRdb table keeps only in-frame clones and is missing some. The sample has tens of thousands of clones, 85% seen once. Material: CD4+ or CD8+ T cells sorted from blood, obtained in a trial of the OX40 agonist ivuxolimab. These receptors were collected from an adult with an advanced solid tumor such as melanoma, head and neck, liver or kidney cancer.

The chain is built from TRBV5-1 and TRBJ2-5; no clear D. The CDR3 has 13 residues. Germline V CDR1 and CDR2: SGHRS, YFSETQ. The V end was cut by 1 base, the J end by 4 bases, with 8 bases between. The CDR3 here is CASSLNTGETQYF. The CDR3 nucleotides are TGCGCCAGCAGCTTGAACACCGGAGAGACCCAGTACTTC.

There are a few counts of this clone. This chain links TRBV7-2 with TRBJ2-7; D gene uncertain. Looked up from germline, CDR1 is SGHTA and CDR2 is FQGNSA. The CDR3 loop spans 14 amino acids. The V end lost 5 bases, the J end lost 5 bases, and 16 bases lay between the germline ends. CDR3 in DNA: TGTGCCAGCAGCCGGAATCCCCCCGACGACGAGCAGTACTTC. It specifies CASSRNPPDDEQYF.

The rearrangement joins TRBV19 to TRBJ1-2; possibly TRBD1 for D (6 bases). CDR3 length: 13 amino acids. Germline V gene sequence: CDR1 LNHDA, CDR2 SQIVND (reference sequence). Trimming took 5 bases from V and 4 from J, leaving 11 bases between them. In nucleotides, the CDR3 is TGTGCCAGTAGTCTTCAGGGGACCTATGGCTACACCTTC. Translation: CASSLQGTYGYTF.

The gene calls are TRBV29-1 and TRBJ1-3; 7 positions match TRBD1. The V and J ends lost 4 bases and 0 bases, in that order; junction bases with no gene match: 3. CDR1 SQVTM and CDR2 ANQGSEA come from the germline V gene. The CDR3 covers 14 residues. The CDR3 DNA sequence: TGCAGCGTTGCTAGGGACAGCTCTGGAAACACCATATATTTT. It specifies CSVARDSSGNTIYF.

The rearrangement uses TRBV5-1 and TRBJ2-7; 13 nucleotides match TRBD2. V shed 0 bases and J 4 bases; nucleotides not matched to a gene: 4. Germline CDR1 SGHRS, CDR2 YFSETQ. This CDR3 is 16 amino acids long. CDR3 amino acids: CASSLVLAGGQYEQYF. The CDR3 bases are TGCGCCAGCAGCTTGGTACTAGCGGGAGGGCAATACGAGCAGTACTTC.

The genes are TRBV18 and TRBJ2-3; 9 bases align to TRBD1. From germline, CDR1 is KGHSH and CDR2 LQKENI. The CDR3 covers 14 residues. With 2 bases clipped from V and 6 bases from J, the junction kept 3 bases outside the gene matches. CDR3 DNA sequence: TGTGCCAGCTCACCAATGGACAGGGGCGATACGCAGTATTTT. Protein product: CASSPMDRGDTQYF.

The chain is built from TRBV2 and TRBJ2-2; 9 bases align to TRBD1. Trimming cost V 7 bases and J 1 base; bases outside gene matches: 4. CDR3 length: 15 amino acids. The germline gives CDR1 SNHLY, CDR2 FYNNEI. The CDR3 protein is CASNPDRGNTGELFF. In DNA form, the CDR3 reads TGTGCCAGCAACCCGGACAGGGGGAACACCGGGGAGCTGTTTTTT.

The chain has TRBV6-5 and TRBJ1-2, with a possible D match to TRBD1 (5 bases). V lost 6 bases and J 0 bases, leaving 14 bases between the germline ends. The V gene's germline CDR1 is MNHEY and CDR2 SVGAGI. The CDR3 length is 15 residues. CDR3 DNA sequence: TGTGCCAGCAGCCTTACAGGAAAATCTAACTATGGCTACACCTTC. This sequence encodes CASSLTGKSNYGYTF.

CDR3 sequence: CASSLGGGGQETQYF. The CDR3 bases are TGTGCCAGCAGCTTGGGGGGAGGGGGCCAAGAGACCCAGTACTTC. The chain carries TRBV5-4 and TRBJ2-5; weak D call: TRBD2 (7 bases). CDR3 length: 15 residues. V lost 0 bases, J lost 1 base, and 10 bases lay in between. Germline values: CDR1 SGHNT, CDR2 YYREEE (reference sequence).